Shown below are 12 T cell receptor beta chains from a single sample sequenced in a study of T-cell memory formation after mild COVID-19. TCRdb called the 5' RACE reads again in MiXCR, with one record for every CDR3 protein. There are about 350,000 distinct CDR3 sequences in the sample; around 27% occur only once, and about 14% lies in the top ten. Sequencing was carried out using PBMCs or a T cell subset sorted from them (not recorded which). The receptors derive from an adult woman who had mild COVID-19 (a few samples of this study predate the infection). Cell type and time point are not known.

DNA of the CDR3: TGTGCCAGCAGCCGATCGGCCAATGAGCAGTTCTTC. Its translation is CASSRSANEQFF. This chain links TRBV4-2 with TRBJ2-1; D gene unclear. The CDR3 length is 12 residues. V was clipped by 4 bases and J by 6 bases, with 7 bases between them. CDR1 is LGHNA, CDR2 YNFKEQ, per germline.

The rearrangement links TRBV5-1 to TRBJ2-7; TRBD2 aligns across 9 bases. This CDR3 is 18 amino acids long. The germline gives CDR1 SGHRS, CDR2 YFSETQ. Losses at the gene ends were 3 bases for V and 4 bases for J; bases not matched to a gene: 17. The chain's CDR3 is CASSWDPGSSGGEYEQYF. CDR3 in DNA: TGCGCCAGCAGCTGGGACCCTGGTAGTAGCGGGGGCGAATACGAGCAGTACTTC.

V is TRBV12-3 or TRBV12-4 and J is TRBJ2-3, with 11 bases lining up with TRBD2. Trimming at V came to 3 bases and at J to 1 base, leaving 9 bases not matched to a gene. This CDR3 contains 18 residues. This CDR3 reads CASSFWALAGGGTDTQYF. CDR3 sequence (DNA): TGTGCCAGCAGTTTCTGGGCCTTAGCGGGGGGGGGCACAGATACGCAGTATTTT.

This clonotype occurred a few times. The rearrangement links TRBV6-6 to TRBJ1-1, with D perhaps TRBD1 (5 bases). This CDR3 is built from 17 residues. Germline V gene data show CDR1 as MNHNY and CDR2 as SVGAGI (reference sequence). V was pared by 0 bases and J by 3 bases, with 17 bases between. CDR3 bases: TGTGCCAGCAGTTACTCGAGGGGTGCCCCACCGGACACTGAAGCTTTCTTT. Translated: CASSYSRGAPPDTEAFF.

In this sample, this clonotype turned up a few times. V usage is TRBV6-5 and J usage is TRBJ2-7, with a possible D match to TRBD1 (6 bases). V lost 1 base to trimming and J lost 5 bases, with 9 bases between them. In germline, CDR1 is MNHEY, CDR2 SVGAGI. This CDR3 spans 13 amino acids. The CDR3 DNA sequence: TGTGCCAGCAGTTACTGGCAGGGGAACGAGCAGTACTTC. Amino acids: CASSYWQGNEQYF.

The rearrangement links TRBV18 to TRBJ1-4; D possibly corresponds to TRBD1 (5 bases). Looked up from germline, CDR1 is KGHSH and CDR2 is LQKENI. CDR3 length: 16 residues. V dropped 2 bases and J dropped 8 bases, with 18 bases sitting between them. The CDR3 loop is CASSPSQGWNGEKLFF. CDR3 sequence (DNA): TGTGCCAGCTCACCAAGCCAGGGATGGAATGGGGAAAAACTGTTTTTT.

This clonotype was seen a few times. CDR3: CASSPETVYNEQFF. The CDR3 DNA sequence: TGTGCCAGCTCCCCAGAGACGGTCTACAATGAGCAGTTCTTC. This chain joins TRBV18 and TRBJ2-1; the D is unclear. V was shortened by 6 bases and J by 3 bases, with 12 bases between the two germline ends. CDR1 is KGHSH and CDR2 is LQKENI in the germline V gene. This CDR3 is 14 amino acids long.

This clonotype was seen more than once but under ten times. V gene TRBV12-3 or TRBV12-4 combines with J gene TRBJ1-1; no clear D. This CDR3 region has 13 residues. Trimming stripped 7 bases from V and 4 bases from J, with 13 bases between. The CDR3 loop reads CASTKNLLTEAFF. The CDR3 coding sequence is TGTGCCAGCACCAAAAACCTCCTCACTGAAGCTTTCTTT.

This clonotype has just a few counts. The chain couples TRBV18 to TRBJ1-6; D not resolved. The CDR3 runs 15 residues. The V and J ends lost 2 bases and 0 bases respectively, with 5 bases between them. Germline assignment: CDR1 KGHSH and CDR2 LQKENI. The CDR3: CASSPIDSYNSPLHF. The CDR3 region has the DNA TGTGCCAGCTCACCAATTGACTCCTATAATTCACCCCTCCACTTT.

The chain combines TRBV19 with TRBJ2-2; TRBD2 is a possible D gene (7 bases). The V gene's germline CDR1 is LNHDA and CDR2 SQIVND (reference sequence). V dropped 9 bases and J dropped 4 bases, with 27 bases sitting between them. This CDR3 spans 18 amino acids. The CDR3 spells CARHTTTRGGTGTGELFF. The CDR3 DNA follows: TGTGCCAGGCATACCACAACAAGGGGGGGTACCGGCACCGGGGAGCTGTTTTTT.

This rearrangement joins TRBV10-3 to TRBJ1-3, with TRBD1 matching 7 bases. Germline V CDR1 and CDR2: ENHRY, SYGVKD. This CDR3 has 13 residues. The trim removed 4 bases at V and 4 bases at J, leaving 1 base unmatched. CDR3: CAISGQGGNTIYF. Written as DNA, the CDR3 is TGTGCCATCAGTGGACAGGGCGGAAACACCATATATTTT.

The chain carries TRBV29-1 and TRBJ2-7; 11 bases line up with TRBD1. Trimming cost V 5 bases and J 2 bases; bases outside gene matches: 2. CDR1 and CDR2 (germline): SQVTM, ANQGSEA. The CDR3 extends over 13 amino acids. CDR3 coding DNA: TGCAGCGTTTCGGACAGGGGGCCCTACGAGCAGTACTTC. Its protein is CSVSDRGPYEQYF.